The next 20 T cell receptor beta chains were all read from a single sample in a study of identical twins (dated by TCRdb to the mid-2010s). The library was made by 5' RACE. The instrument given in TCRdb is Illumina HiSeq 2000. TCRdb redid the processing of the public reads, applying fastp at Q25 and MiXCR, and retained in-frame beta chains. All rows with the same CDR3 protein become a single entry with the most common DNA and genes. In this sample the table shows roughly 350,000 distinct CDR3 sequences, 8.5% to 10% of which occur a single time. The ten largest clones represent roughly 8.7% of the sample. The specimen was naive T cells sorted from blood. Read against the paper, the sample's cell subset or site label means: cells isolated with a human naive T-cell isolation kit. All receptors derive from a woman in her 50s in good health.

There are a few counts of this clonotype. This rearrangement joins TRBV4-2 to TRBJ2-6; a weak D match, TRBD1 (6 bases). This CDR3 region has 18 residues. V gave up 2 bases and J gave up 0 bases, with 14 bases separating them. Germline V CDR1 and CDR2: LGHNA, YNFKEQ. CDR3 nucleotide sequence: TGTGCCAGCAGCCAAACCATCAAGGGGGTCTCTGGGGCCAACGTCCTGACTTTC. Its translation: CASSQTIKGVSGANVLTF.

This clonotype was found a few times. The CDR3 spells CASTLRDRGDNEQFF. The CDR3 DNA follows: TGTGCCAGCACCCTCCGGGACAGGGGGGACAATGAGCAGTTCTTC. The chain has TRBV25-1 and TRBJ2-1; 11 bases are a match to TRBD1. CDR3 length equals 15 residues. CDR1 MGHDK and CDR2 SYGVNS come from the germline V gene. V lost 7 bases and J lost 5; bases outside the gene matches: 7.

The V and J genes are TRBV11-2 and TRBJ2-1; 10 nucleotides line up with TRBD2. Germline CDR1 reads SGHAT; CDR2 reads FQNNGV. The CDR3 contains 15 residues. With V trimmed by 3 bases and J by 7 bases, 6 bases remained unmatched. The CDR3 spells CASSLKAGGGNEQFF. CDR3 bases: TGTGCCAGCAGCTTGAAAGCGGGGGGGGGTAATGAGCAGTTCTTC. The full variable domain, its missing parts supplied by reference TRBV11-2 and TRBJ2-1, is EAGVAQSPRYKIIEKRQSVAFWCNPISGHATLYWYQQILGQGPKLLIQFQNNGVVDDSQLPKDRFSAERLKGVDSTLKIQPAKLEDSAVYLCASSLKAGGGNEQFFGPGTRLTVL.

This clonotype was seen a handful of times. The rearrangement links TRBV6-6 to TRBJ1-3; the match to TRBD1 covers 9 bases. The J segment lost 0 bases and the V segment lost 4 bases, leaving 7 bases of the junction unmatched. Germline lookup yields CDR1 MNHNY and CDR2 SVGAGI (reference sequence). This CDR3 is 17 amino acids long. DNA for the CDR3: TGTGCCAGCAGTTGGGGACAGGGACGATTCTCTGGAAACACCATATATTTT. It specifies CASSWGQGRFSGNTIYF.

This clonotype has more than one count but fewer than ten. The J gene is TRBJ2-1, the V gene TRBV19; TRBD1 might be the D (6 bases). The CDR3 is 13 residues long. V was clipped by 3 bases and J by 8 bases, with 11 bases between them. Germline CDR1 is LNHDA and CDR2 is SQIVND (reference sequence). The CDR3 loop is CASSMAQGYEQFF. CDR3 DNA sequence: TGTGCCAGTAGTATGGCCCAGGGGTATGAGCAGTTCTTC.

This clonotype was seen many times. J is TRBJ2-5 and V is TRBV5-1, with D unclear. Germline V lookup: CDR1 SGHRS, CDR2 YFSETQ. This CDR3 spans 14 amino acids. V gave up 4 bases and J gave up 2 bases, with 12 bases separating them. The CDR3 DNA is TGCGCCAGCAGCCCACGGGTCCAACAAGAGACCCAGTACTTC. Translating it yields CASSPRVQQETQYF.

In its sample, this clonotype was seen a few times. The V call is TRBV20-1, the J call TRBJ2-1; 8 bases align to TRBD2. V lost 3 bases, J lost 8 bases, and 9 bases stayed unmatched. The V gene's germline CDR1 is DFQATT and CDR2 SNEGSKA (reference sequence). This CDR3 spans 14 amino acids. This CDR3 is CSASKGLALDEQFF. In DNA, the CDR3 is TGCAGTGCTAGTAAAGGACTAGCCCTGGATGAGCAGTTCTTC.

The chain joins TRBV20-1 to TRBJ1-1; D call uncertain. The V and J ends lost 0 bases and 4 bases respectively, with 12 bases between them. CDR1 DFQATT and CDR2 SNEGSKA come from the germline V gene (reference sequence). This CDR3 is built from 14 residues. CDR3 residues: CSARESGGITEAFF. CDR3 DNA sequence: TGCAGTGCTAGAGAGTCCGGCGGGATCACTGAAGCTTTCTTT.

The genes are TRBV11-1 and TRBJ1-6; 10 nucleotides align to TRBD1. CDR3 size: 15 residues. Germline V gene sequence: CDR1 SGHAT, CDR2 FQDESV (reference sequence). V was clipped by 5 bases and J by 5 bases; unmatched bases: 3. The CDR3 DNA reads as TGTGCCAGCAGCCCCGGGACAGGGGATAATTCACCCCTCCACTTT. It specifies CASSPGTGDNSPLHF.

This clonotype appeared a few times. This chain connects TRBV12-3 or TRBV12-4 to TRBJ1-5, with D maybe TRBD1 (5 bases). The CDR3 is 14 residues long. V lost 7 bases and J 4 bases, leaving 14 bases between the germline ends. The CDR3 sequence is CASTSGALNQPQHF. For the CDR3, the DNA is TGTGCCAGCACGTCCGGGGCACTAAATCAGCCCCAGCATTTT.

The rearrangement joins TRBV11-2 to TRBJ2-1; weak D call: TRBD2 (6 bases). CDR1 is SGHAT, CDR2 FQNNGV, per germline. Trimming pared 4 bases from V and 5 bases from J, leaving 18 bases between. The CDR3 has 16 amino acids. In DNA form, the CDR3 reads TGTGCCAGCAGCTCGCCGGGACTTACTCGCCACAATGAGCAGTTCTTC. Protein: CASSSPGLTRHNEQFF.

The rearrangement joins TRBV12-3 or TRBV12-4 to TRBJ1-5; no definite D call. The ends were cut back, 5 bases at V and 5 bases at J, with 10 bases in the middle. This CDR3 has 13 amino acids. CDR3: CASSRDLYQPQHF. For the CDR3, the DNA is TGTGCCAGCAGTCGGGATCTTTATCAGCCCCAGCATTTT.

This chain uses TRBV12-3 or TRBV12-4 with TRBJ2-4, with TRBD1 identical over 7 bases. CDR3 length: 14 amino acids. V lost 2 bases, J lost 3 bases, and 1 base stayed unmatched. CDR3: CASSLYRGKNIQYF. The CDR3 DNA reads as TGTGCCAGCAGTTTATACAGGGGCAAAAACATTCAGTACTTC.

The rearrangement joins TRBV3-1 to TRBJ2-5; tentatively, D is TRBD2 (6 bases). Trimming took off 0 bases at V and 5 bases at J, with 10 bases between the two ends. The germline V gene has CDR1 LGHDT and CDR2 YNNKEL (reference sequence). This CDR3 is 14 amino acids long. The CDR3 protein is CASSQEDRGETQYF. DNA for the CDR3: TGTGCCAGCAGCCAAGAGGACCGGGGGGAGACCCAGTACTTC.

This clonotype showed up many times. The chain recombines TRBV12-3 or TRBV12-4 with TRBJ2-7, with TRBD2 matching 14 bases. The CDR3 consists of 15 residues. The V segment lost 6 bases and the J segment 3 bases; nucleotides outside the gene matches: 4. Written as DNA, the CDR3 is TGTGCCAGCAGCGGGACTAGCGGGAGCCGCTACGAGCAGTACTTC. Translating it yields CASSGTSGSRYEQYF.

A few counts support this clonotype. The gene calls are TRBV6-5 and TRBJ2-5; the match to TRBD2 covers 7 bases. Per the germline V gene, CDR1 is MNHEY and CDR2 is SVGAGI. This CDR3 region has 16 residues. The J segment lost 2 bases and the V segment lost 2 bases, leaving 8 bases of the junction unmatched. The CDR3 coding sequence is TGTGCCAGCAGTTACGGGGCGGGAGTGTGGCAAGAGACCCAGTACTTC. Protein: CASSYGAGVWQETQYF.

V usage is TRBV4-1 and J usage is TRBJ2-5; TRBD1 matches at 8 bases. With V trimmed by 8 bases and J by 2 bases, 4 bases remained unmatched. CDR3 size: 13 residues. CDR1 is MGHRA and CDR2 is YSYEKL in the germline V gene. DNA for the CDR3: TGCGCCAGCGGCAGGGGGCCTCAAGAGACCCAGTACTTC. Amino acid sequence: CASGRGPQETQYF.

This clonotype has more than one count but fewer than ten. The CDR3 protein is CSALTGGGTQYF. CDR3 coding DNA: TGCAGTGCTCTAACAGGGGGGGGTACGCAGTATTTT. This chain connects TRBV20-1 to TRBJ2-3; the D gene is possibly TRBD1 (8 bases). The CDR3 totals 12 residues. Germline CDR1 is DFQATT and CDR2 is SNEGSKA (reference sequence). The germline V and J ends were trimmed by 5 bases and 8 bases, with 14 bases remaining between them.

This clonotype came up a few times. The chain combines TRBV25-1 with TRBJ2-2; 11 positions match TRBD2. Germline values: CDR1 MGHDK, CDR2 SYGVNS. The CDR3 consists of 17 residues. The J segment lost 4 bases and the V segment lost 6 bases, leaving 10 bases of the junction unmatched. The CDR3: CASRAGLAGLPTGELFF. The CDR3 nucleotides read TGTGCCAGCAGGGCCGGACTAGCGGGCCTCCCCACCGGGGAGCTGTTTTTT.

This clonotype was counted between two and nine times. At one end, the junction sequence differs from germline, possibly due to a read error. The V and J genes are TRBV20-1 and TRBJ1-4; no firm D call. Germline V gene lookup returns CDR1 DFQATT and CDR2 SNEGSKA (reference sequence). The CDR3 is 14 residues long. The CDR3 DNA is TGCAGTGCTAGGGGGTGGGTGGCTAAGGAAAAACTGTTTTTT. This encodes CSARGWVAKEKLFF.